One sample yielded the 3 T cell receptor beta chains listed below, sequenced in a study of cytomegalovirus exposure and HLA in healthy donors. The study ran its PCR with 60 Vbeta and 13 Jbeta primers. Sequencing used immunoSEQ multiplex PCR; TCRdb keeps in-frame clones, though not all of them. Among about 98,000 clones, roughly 80% were seen once, and the ten largest hold 15% to 20%. The sample taken for sequencing was PBMCs. The receptors come from a man aged 55-75 years in good health and CMV-seropositive.

The chain couples TRBV29-1 to TRBJ1-2; D may be TRBD1 (5 bases). Looked up from germline, CDR1 is SQVTM and CDR2 is ANQGSEA. Between the trimmed V and J ends, which lost 7 bases and 0 bases, there was a span of 9 bases. The length of the CDR3 is 12 residues. This chain's CDR3 is CSATASNYGYTF. The DNA for the CDR3 is TGCAGCGCGACAGCTTCTAACTATGGCTACACCTTC.

This chain joins TRBV9 and TRBJ2-7, with 8 bases that match TRBD2. Germline values: CDR1 SGDLS, CDR2 YYNGEE. This CDR3 contains 14 residues. J lost 5 bases, V lost 1 base, and 5 bases had no gene match. The CDR3 spells CASSVRGGLNEQYF. Written as DNA, the CDR3 is TGTGCCAGCAGCGTACGGGGGGGCCTCAACGAGCAGTACTTC.

A few counts support this clone. This rearrangement joins TRBV6-5 to TRBJ1-6; D is undetermined. CDR1 is MNHEY, CDR2 SVGAGI, per germline. This CDR3 has 15 residues. V was shortened by 0 bases and J by 15 bases, with 18 bases between the two germline ends. The CDR3 nucleotides are TGTGCCAGCAGTTACTCGGAGACACTCGGACTGCACCTCCACTTT. The encoded protein is CASSYSETLGLHLHF.